These 32 T cell receptor delta chains were all obtained from the same sample, sequenced in a study of Vδ1+ human thymocytes. Notes on the study in general: Highly polyclonal TRG and TRD repertoires with Gaussian CDR3 length distributions appeared in thymus.

The antigens for these receptors are not known. RNA was extracted from the cells and then reverse transcribed. CDR3 amplicons came from multiplex PCR with pooled V-gene forward and constant-region reverse primers. TCRdb re-processed the multiplex PCR reads using CATT. In the table there are roughly 50,000 delta-chain clones, less than 20% of which are singletons. Material: Vdelta1+ gamma-delta thymocytes from the thymus. Subset described: FACS-sorted CD3+ TCRalphabeta- TCRVdelta1+ TCRVdelta2- thymocytes. These receptors were taken from a boy younger than two who had congenital heart surgery.

This rearrangement joins TRDV1 to TRDJ1; D tentatively fits TRDD2 or TRDD3 (7 bases each). The CDR3 sequence is 19 residues long. Trimming took 5 bases from V and 0 from J, leaving 25 bases between them. Germline assignment: CDR1 TSWWSYY and CDR2 QGS. The CDR3 nucleotides read TGTGCTCTTGGGACCTTCCTTAGGTCTGGGGGTGGGTACACCGATAAACTCATCTTT. Amino acid sequence: CALGTFLRSGGGYTDKLIF.

The V and J genes are TRDV1 and TRDJ1; 10 bases match TRDD3. The CDR3 has 21 residues. Trimming took 0 bases from V and 2 from J; bases not matched to a gene: 18. The V gene's germline CDR1 is TSWWSYY and CDR2 QGS. The CDR3 DNA is TGTGCTCTTGGGGAACTACTCCCATTCCCGGGGGATACGAGGACGACCGATAAACTCATCTTT. Its translation is CALGELLPFPGDTRTTDKLIF.

This chain connects TRDV1 to TRDJ1; weak D call: TRDD3 (6 bases). The CDR3 spans 19 residues. Trimming removed 1 base from V and 3 bases from J, with 24 bases in between. Germline values: CDR1 TSWWSYY, CDR2 QGS. In DNA form, the CDR3 reads TGTGCTCTTGGGGAACCTTTCCCGTACTGGGAAGGGGGGCCCGATAAACTCATCTTT. Translated, it gives CALGEPFPYWEGGPDKLIF.

V and J are TRDV1 and TRDJ1; 10 bases map to TRDD3. Germline values: CDR1 TSWWSYY, CDR2 QGS. V lost 5 bases, J lost 0 bases, and 9 bases stayed unmatched. This CDR3 spans 17 amino acids. CDR3 residues: CALGPGGGIRNTDKLIF. Written as DNA, the CDR3 is TGTGCTCTTGGGCCTGGGGGGGGGATACGGAACACCGATAAACTCATCTTT.

V gene TRDV1 combines with J gene TRDJ1; 8 bases are a match to TRDD2. V was clipped by 1 base and J by 0 bases; unmatched bases: 43. Germline values: CDR1 TSWWSYY, CDR2 QGS. The CDR3 runs 29 residues. The CDR3 DNA reads as TGTGCTCTTGGGGAACCTCGATTTCCACGTGTCTCGTCCCTTCCTAGCTGTCTGGGGACTCACACCCACACCGATAAACTCATCTTT. Its protein product is CALGEPRFPRVSSLPSCLGTHTHTDKLIF.

The chain recombines TRDV2 with TRDJ1; weak D call: TRDD3 (6 bases). Germline-derived CDR1 and CDR2 are GEAIGNYY and EKD. Between the trimmed V and J ends, which lost 0 bases and 0 bases, there was a span of 19 bases. This CDR3 contains 18 residues. The CDR3 nucleotides are TGTGCCTGTGACACCTTAACGGGGGACCCTCTGTACACCGATAAACTCATCTTT. It encodes CACDTLTGDPLYTDKLIF.

The rearrangement uses TRDV1 and TRDJ1; 8 bases line up with TRDD3. The V gene's germline CDR1 is TSWWSYY and CDR2 QGS. Unmatched junction bases numbered 20, after V lost 5 bases and J lost 0 bases. CDR3 length: 20 amino acids. As DNA, the CDR3 is TGTGCTCTTGGGAAGCAGGGACTAAACTGGGGGCTTATGTACACCGATAAACTCATCTTT. Amino acids: CALGKQGLNWGLMYTDKLIF.

This clone has more than one count but fewer than ten. The chain couples TRDV2 to TRDJ1, with 8 positions matching TRDD3. The V and J ends lost 0 bases and 4 bases, in that order; junction bases with no gene match: 30. Germline loops: CDR1 GEAIGNYY, CDR2 EKD. This CDR3 comprises 23 residues. CDR3 in DNA: TGTGCCTGTGACACCGCATTCTGTAGCCTTATTGGTTATTTGAGGGATACGAACGATAAACTCATCTTT. Translated: CACDTAFCSLIGYLRDTNDKLIF.

This clone occurred a few times. The chain recombines TRDV1 with TRDJ1; D unclear. V shed 2 bases and J shed 0 bases, with 13 bases lying between them. CDR1 and CDR2 from the germline V gene are TSWWSYY and QGS. The CDR3 sequence is 16 residues long. In nucleotides, the CDR3 is TGTGCTCTTGGGGAAGCCGGGGCGCGGTACACCGATAAACTCATCTTT. This gives the protein CALGEAGARYTDKLIF.

The sample holds a few counts of this clone. The chain carries TRDV1 and TRDJ1; 7 nucleotides match TRDD3. CDR1 and CDR2 from the germline V gene are TSWWSYY and QGS. The CDR3 spans 22 residues. J was trimmed by 0 bases and V by 5 bases; bases with no gene match: 27. The chain's CDR3 is CALGNPSLPVLLGGAYTDKLIF. The CDR3 DNA follows: TGTGCTCTTGGGAACCCATCACTCCCGGTACTACTTGGGGGAGCGTACACCGATAAACTCATCTTT.

This clone was counted at least ten times. The same CDR3 can be traced to other DNA sequences in this sample. The chain is built from TRAV29/DV5 and TRDJ1, with 7 bases matching TRDD3. The V gene's germline CDR1 is NSMFDY and CDR2 ISSIKDK. There are 14 residues in the CDR3. V was clipped by 3 bases and J by 2 bases; unmatched bases: 7. The CDR3 DNA reads TGTGCAGCAAAAAGAGATGGGGGAACCGATAAACTCATCTTT. Encoded protein: CAAKRDGGTDKLIF.

This clone has only a few counts. The V and J genes are TRDV1 and TRDJ1; tentatively, D is TRDD3 (5 bases). This CDR3 spans 18 amino acids. V lost 5 bases and J lost 0, with 22 bases in between. Germline CDR1 TSWWSYY, CDR2 QGS. The CDR3 DNA reads as TGTGCTCTTGGGATACATAGGGTACCAGGGGGGTACACCGATAAACTCATCTTT. Translation: CALGIHRVPGGYTDKLIF.

This clone has a handful of counts. The rearrangement joins TRAV29/DV5 to TRDJ1, with a tentative D call TRDD3 (6 bases). Trimming removed 3 bases from V and 0 bases from J, with 15 bases in between. Germline assignment: CDR1 NSMFDY and CDR2 ISSIKDK. There are 15 residues in the CDR3. CDR3 sequence reads: CAAKRLGAYTDKLIF. The CDR3 DNA reads TGTGCAGCAAAACGGTTGGGGGCGTACACCGATAAACTCATCTTT.

This clone was observed a few times. The genes are TRDV1 and TRDJ1; weak D call: TRDD3 (6 bases). V lost 1 base to trimming and J lost 1 base, with 31 bases between them. Germline V gene lookup returns CDR1 TSWWSYY and CDR2 QGS. The CDR3 extends over 22 amino acids. The CDR3 sequence is CALGEPRSPSTPCLGPTDKLIF. The CDR3 DNA follows: TGTGCTCTTGGGGAACCGAGGTCGCCTTCTACACCTTGTCTGGGGCCCACCGATAAACTCATCTTT.

The chain joins TRDV1 to TRDJ1; possibly TRDD3 for D (6 bases). Per germline, CDR1 TSWWSYY and CDR2 QGS. V lost 0 bases, J lost 7 bases, and 24 bases lay in between. The CDR3 is 18 amino acids. This CDR3 is CALGELLTAEVLGGKLIF. Written as DNA, the CDR3 is TGTGCTCTTGGGGAACTTTTGACCGCCGAAGTACTGGGCGGTAAACTCATCTTT.

The genes are TRDV1 and TRDJ1; TRDD3 matches at 8 bases. V lost 4 bases, J lost 0 bases, and 13 bases stayed unmatched. This CDR3 has 18 residues. Germline V gives CDR1 TSWWSYY, CDR2 QGS. The CDR3 nucleotides read TGTGCTCTTGGGGTGGTACCGGACTGGGGGCCGTACACCGATAAACTCATCTTT. Its translation is CALGVVPDWGPYTDKLIF.

V gene TRDV1 combines with J gene TRDJ1, with TRDD3 identical over 11 bases. This CDR3 comprises 23 residues. Unmatched junction bases numbered 26, after V lost 3 bases and J lost 2 bases. CDR1 is TSWWSYY, CDR2 QGS, per germline. CDR3 amino acids: CALGDRPSQTWWGIRERTDKLIF. DNA of the CDR3: TGTGCTCTTGGGGATCGGCCTTCCCAGACTTGGTGGGGGATACGAGAGCGGACCGATAAACTCATCTTT.

V usage is TRDV1 and J usage is TRDJ1, with 9 bases aligning to TRDD3. The CDR3 has 19 amino acids. V dropped 0 bases and J dropped 3; count of bases not matched to a gene: 14. Germline V gene lookup returns CDR1 TSWWSYY and CDR2 QGS. The CDR3 loop is CALGELMGDRFYIADKLIF. In nucleotides, the CDR3 is TGTGCTCTTGGGGAACTGATGGGGGATAGGTTCTATATAGCCGATAAACTCATCTTT.

V and J are TRDV1 and TRDJ1; 10 bases line up with TRDD3. V lost 5 bases and J lost 10; bases outside the gene matches: 10. The V gene's germline CDR1 is TSWWSYY and CDR2 QGS. The CDR3 has 14 amino acids. Here the CDR3 DNA reads TGTGCTCTTGGGTTATCGCAAGGGGGATACGGACTCATCTTT. Amino acid sequence: CALGLSQGGYGLIF.

This sequence joins TRDV1 and TRDJ1, with TRDD3 matching 7 bases. V dropped 2 bases and J dropped 10; count of bases not matched to a gene: 28. This CDR3 contains 20 residues. Germline V CDR1 and CDR2: TSWWSYY, QGS. The CDR3 is CALGESGDVLRVLGIRTLIF. For the CDR3, the DNA is TGTGCTCTTGGGGAATCAGGTGACGTCCTCCGAGTACTGGGGATCCGTACACTCATCTTT.

V usage is TRAV29/DV5 and J usage is TRDJ1; TRDD3 agrees at 9 bases. The junction had 22 bases not matched to a gene; V was cut back by 0 bases and J by 4 bases. CDR1 is NSMFDY and CDR2 is ISSIKDK in the germline V gene. The CDR3 totals 20 residues. CDR3 sequence reads: CAASVSIQGLCTGGRDKLIF. CDR3 nucleotide sequence: TGTGCAGCAAGCGTTAGTATCCAGGGACTTTGTACTGGGGGACGCGATAAACTCATCTTT.

In regard to this clone: In the same sample, other DNA sequences code for this CDR3. The rearrangement uses TRDV1 and TRDJ1, with TRDD3 matching over 10 bases. Per the germline V gene, CDR1 is TSWWSYY and CDR2 is QGS. Trimming removed 4 bases from V and 2 bases from J; junction bases left unmatched: 4. The CDR3 is 15 residues long. This chain's CDR3 is CALGGLLGDTDKLIF. The CDR3 DNA reads TGTGCTCTTGGGGGCTTACTGGGGGATACCGATAAACTCATCTTT.

The chain joins TRDV1 to TRDJ1, with a possible D match to TRDD2 (5 bases). The germline gives CDR1 TSWWSYY, CDR2 QGS. The CDR3 sequence is 18 residues long. V was trimmed by 5 bases and J by 3 bases, leaving 25 bases between them. The CDR3, as DNA: TGTGCTCTTGGGATTTCCTGTGACTCCCTAATCGTGGCCGATAAACTCATCTTT. Translated: CALGISCDSLIVADKLIF.

The rearrangement links TRDV1 to TRDJ1; 8 bases map to TRDD3. The germline gives CDR1 TSWWSYY, CDR2 QGS. The CDR3 extends over 17 amino acids. Trimming at V came to 2 bases and at J to 1 base, leaving 9 bases not matched to a gene. The CDR3 DNA follows: TGTGCTCTTGGGGAAATTATCCACTGGGGGGTCACCGATAAACTCATCTTT. Translation gives CALGEIIHWGVTDKLIF.

As concerns this clone: Germline is not matched at one junction end, which may reflect a read error. This sequence joins TRDV1 and TRDJ2; 10 nucleotides agree with TRDD3. This CDR3 has 17 residues. CDR1 is TSWWSYY and CDR2 is QGS in the germline V gene. The CDR3 bases are TGTGCTCTTGAGGAATGGGGCCTCTCGGTGGGGGATACCCAACTCTTCTTT. Translated, it gives CALEEWGLSVGDTQLFF.

The V and J genes are TRDV1 and TRDJ1; TRDD3 matches at 7 bases. Looked up from germline, CDR1 is TSWWSYY and CDR2 is QGS. V shed 4 bases, J shed 0 bases, and the junction held 35 bases outside the gene matches. CDR3 length: 25 amino acids. CDR3 nucleotides: TGTGCTCTTGGGGTCGAGACCCTAGGTCGTTCTGGGGGCCCCCATCCACTTCAGTACACCGATAAACTCATCTTT. Protein: CALGVETLGRSGGPHPLQYTDKLIF.

On this clone: Other nucleotide sequences from this sample produce the same CDR3. The chain couples TRDV1 to TRDJ1, with D possibly TRDD2 on 5 matching bases. The CDR3 has 15 residues. CDR1 is TSWWSYY, CDR2 QGS, per germline. The V end lost 5 bases, the J end lost 11 bases, and 24 bases lay between the germline ends. Here the CDR3 DNA reads TGTGCTCTTGGGACTTCGGCCCTACCTCCGATAGGGCTCATCTTT. Residues: CALGTSALPPIGLIF.

This clone was seen a handful of times. Other DNA sequences in the sample encode the same CDR3. The chain combines TRDV1 with TRDJ1, with D uncertain. Trimming pared 0 bases from V and 0 bases from J, leaving 2 bases between. Germline CDR1 TSWWSYY, CDR2 QGS. This CDR3 region has 13 residues. CDR3: CALGELYTDKLIF. In DNA, the CDR3 is TGTGCTCTTGGGGAACTATACACCGATAAACTCATCTTT.

This clone showed up just a few times. The gene calls are TRDV2 and TRDJ1, with TRDD3 identical over 12 bases. Per the germline V gene, CDR1 is GEAIGNYY and CDR2 is EKD. The CDR3 runs 13 residues. J gave up 7 bases and V 6 bases, and 5 bases lay outside the gene matches. CDR3 nucleotides: TGTGCCTGTCGGTACTGGGGGATACTTAAACTCATCTTT. Translating gives CACRYWGILKLIF.

V and J are TRDV1 and TRDJ1; unclear D gene. The CDR3 is 15 amino acids. Per germline, CDR1 TSWWSYY and CDR2 QGS. V lost 1 base to trimming and J lost 2 bases, with 11 bases between them. CDR3 coding DNA: TGTGCTCTTGGGGAACCCAGTCATGTGACCGATAAACTCATCTTT. Protein: CALGEPSHVTDKLIF.

The chain couples TRDV1 to TRDJ1, with TRDD3 as a possible D gene (7 bases). Germline V gene data show CDR1 as TSWWSYY and CDR2 as QGS. With 0 bases removed from V and 0 bases from J, the gap between germline ends came to 35 bases. The length of the CDR3 is 24 residues. The CDR3 nucleotides read TGTGCTCTTGGGGAACTAGACTCCTACGGACTGGGGATAGAACTTAACCCGTACACCGATAAACTCATCTTT. Encoded protein: CALGELDSYGLGIELNPYTDKLIF.

This clone was found a few times. The chain employs TRDV1 and TRDJ1, with D possibly TRDD3 on 6 matching bases. CDR1 is TSWWSYY and CDR2 is QGS in the germline V gene. V lost 1 base to trimming and J lost 0 bases, with 24 bases between them. The CDR3 is made up of 20 amino acids. For the CDR3, the DNA is TGTGCTCTTGGGGAACCTCCCTCCGGCGTACTGGGCCCTTACACCGATAAACTCATCTTT. It specifies CALGEPPSGVLGPYTDKLIF.